The TCR beta chain under discussion was sequenced for a study of response to subunit inactivated influenza vaccine. The CDR3 totals 13 residues. Germline V gives CDR1 SGHDT, CDR2 YYEEEE. Trimming removed 1 base from V and 5 bases from J, with 9 bases in between. This clonotype has a handful of counts. TCRdb re-called the RT-PCR reads with MiXCR, one entry per CDR3 protein. The table records around 600,000 distinct CDR3 sequences, approximately 10% of them present only once. The same specimen was also included in a second study, on T cells expressing NK-cell markers. That investigation notes: Libraries used 5'RACE template switching adding universal primer site and UMIs. Seven HCMV-seropositive donors and one seronegative donor made up the eight sequenced donors.

The source of this sequence is a man aged 45-65 years who received an inactivated influenza vaccine. The genes are TRBV5-6 and TRBJ2-5; D might be TRBD2 (5 bases). This sample comprised PBMCs from blood, obtained on the day of vaccination. The CDR3 DNA reads TGTGCCAGCAGCTTGTTTAGCGCGGAGACCCAGTACTTC. It codes for CASSLFSAETQYF.